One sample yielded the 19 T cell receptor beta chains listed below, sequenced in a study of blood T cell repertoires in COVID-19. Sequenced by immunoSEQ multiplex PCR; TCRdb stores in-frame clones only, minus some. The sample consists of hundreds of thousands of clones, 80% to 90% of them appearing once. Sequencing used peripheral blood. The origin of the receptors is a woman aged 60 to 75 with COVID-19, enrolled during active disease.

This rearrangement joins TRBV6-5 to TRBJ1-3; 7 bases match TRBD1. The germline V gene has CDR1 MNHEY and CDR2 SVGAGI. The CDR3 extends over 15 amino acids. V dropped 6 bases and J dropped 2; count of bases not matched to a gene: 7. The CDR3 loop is CASRPDREPGNTIYF. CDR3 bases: TGTGCCAGCAGGCCAGACAGGGAACCTGGAAACACCATATATTTT.

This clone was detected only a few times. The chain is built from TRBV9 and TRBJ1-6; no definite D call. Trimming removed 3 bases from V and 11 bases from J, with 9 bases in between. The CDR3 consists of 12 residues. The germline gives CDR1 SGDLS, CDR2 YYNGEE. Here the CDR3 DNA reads TGTGCCAGCAGCGCCGGGAGACCACCCCTCCACTTT. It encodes CASSAGRPPLHF.

Here the CDR3 reads CASSPGEGPAGERAYEQYF. The CDR3 bases are TGCGCCAGCAGCCCTGGCGAGGGACCCGCAGGGGAAAGGGCCTACGAGCAGTACTTC. The chain is built from TRBV4-1 and TRBJ2-7, with D possibly being TRBD1 (6 bases). Germline loops: CDR1 MGHRA, CDR2 YSYEKL. The CDR3 totals 19 residues. Trimming took off 4 bases at V and 2 bases at J, with 27 bases between the two ends.

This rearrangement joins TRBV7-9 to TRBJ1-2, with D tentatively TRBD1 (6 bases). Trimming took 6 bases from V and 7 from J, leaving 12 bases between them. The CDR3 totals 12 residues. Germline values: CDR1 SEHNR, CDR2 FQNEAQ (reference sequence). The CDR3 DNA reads TGTGCCAGCAGATCAGGGGTGGGTGGCTACACCTTC. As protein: CASRSGVGGYTF.

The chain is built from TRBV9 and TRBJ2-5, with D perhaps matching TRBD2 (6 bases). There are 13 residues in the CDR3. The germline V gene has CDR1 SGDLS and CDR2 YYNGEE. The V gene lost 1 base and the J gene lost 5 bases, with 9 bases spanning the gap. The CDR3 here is CASSVHAGETQYF. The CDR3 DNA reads TGTGCCAGCAGCGTACATGCGGGGGAGACCCAGTACTTC. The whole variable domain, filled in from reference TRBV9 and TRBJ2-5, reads DSGVTQTPKHLITATGQRVTLRCSPRSGDLSVYWYQQSLDQGLQFLIQYYNGEERAKGNILERFSAQQFPDLHSELNLSSLELGDSALYFCASSVHAGETQYFGPGTRLLVL.

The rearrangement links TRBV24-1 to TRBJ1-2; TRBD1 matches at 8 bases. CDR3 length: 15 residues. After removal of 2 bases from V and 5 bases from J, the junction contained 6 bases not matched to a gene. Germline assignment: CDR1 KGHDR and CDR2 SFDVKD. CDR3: CATSDSRDRTYGYTF. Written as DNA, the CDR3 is TGTGCCACCAGTGATTCTCGGGACAGGACATATGGCTACACCTTC.

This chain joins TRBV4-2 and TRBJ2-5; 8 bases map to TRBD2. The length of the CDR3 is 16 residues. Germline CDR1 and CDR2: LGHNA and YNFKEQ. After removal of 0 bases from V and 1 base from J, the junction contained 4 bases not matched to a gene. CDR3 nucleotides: TGTGCCAGCAGCCAAGAGCGGGGGGCCCCCCAAGAGACCCAGTACTTC. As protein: CASSQERGAPQETQYF.

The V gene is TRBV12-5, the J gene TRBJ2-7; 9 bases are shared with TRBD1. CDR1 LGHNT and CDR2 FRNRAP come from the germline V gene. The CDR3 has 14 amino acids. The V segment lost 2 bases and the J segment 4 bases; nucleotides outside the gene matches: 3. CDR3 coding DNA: TGTGCTAGTGGTTTGCGGGACAGGGTTTACGAGCAGTACTTC. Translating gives CASGLRDRVYEQYF.

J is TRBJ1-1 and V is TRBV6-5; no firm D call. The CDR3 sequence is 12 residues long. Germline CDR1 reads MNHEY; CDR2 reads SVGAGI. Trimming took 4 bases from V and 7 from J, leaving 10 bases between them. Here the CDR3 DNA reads TGTGCCAGCAGTTCCGTCCCCAGTGAAGCTTTCTTT. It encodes CASSSVPSEAFF.

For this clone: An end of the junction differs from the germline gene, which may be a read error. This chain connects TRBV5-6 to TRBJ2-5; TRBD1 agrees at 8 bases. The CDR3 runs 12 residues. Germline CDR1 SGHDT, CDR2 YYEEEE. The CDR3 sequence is CASSIGQGTRDF. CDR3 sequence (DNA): TGTGCCAGCAGCATAGGACAGGGTACGAGGGACTTC.

Here the CDR3 reads CASSQDRASTDTQYF. CDR3 sequence (DNA): TGCGCCAGCAGCCAAGACAGGGCCAGCACAGATACGCAGTATTTT. This chain links TRBV4-3 with TRBJ2-3; TRBD1 is a possible D gene (5 bases). Germline V gene lookup returns CDR1 LGHNA and CDR2 YSLEER. The CDR3 totals 15 residues. V was clipped by 0 bases and J by 0 bases, with 7 bases between them.

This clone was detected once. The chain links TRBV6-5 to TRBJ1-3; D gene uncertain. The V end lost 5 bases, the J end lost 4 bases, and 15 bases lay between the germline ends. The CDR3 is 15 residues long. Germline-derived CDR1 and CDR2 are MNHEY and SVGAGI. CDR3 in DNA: TGTGCCAGCAGTCCCACCCAGGCGGGAGGAAACACCATATATTTT. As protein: CASSPTQAGGNTIYF.

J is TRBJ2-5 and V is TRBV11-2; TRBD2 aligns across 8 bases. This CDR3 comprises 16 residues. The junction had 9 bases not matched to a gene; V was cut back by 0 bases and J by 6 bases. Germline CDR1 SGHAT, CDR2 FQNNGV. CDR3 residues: CASSLDIGGGRQTQYF. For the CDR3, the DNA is TGTGCCAGCAGCTTAGATATCGGGGGGGGCCGACAGACCCAGTACTTC.

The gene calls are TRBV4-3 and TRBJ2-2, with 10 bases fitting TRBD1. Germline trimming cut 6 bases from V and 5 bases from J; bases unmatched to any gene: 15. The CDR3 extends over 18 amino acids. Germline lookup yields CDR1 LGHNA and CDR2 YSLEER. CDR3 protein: CASSLGPGQGLGTGELFF. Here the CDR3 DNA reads TGCGCCAGCAGTCTCGGCCCGGGACAGGGGTTGGGGACCGGGGAGCTGTTTTTT.

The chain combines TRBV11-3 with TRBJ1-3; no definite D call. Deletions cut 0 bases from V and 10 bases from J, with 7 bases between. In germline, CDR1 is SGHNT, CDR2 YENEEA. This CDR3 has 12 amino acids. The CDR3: CASSLDGNTIYF. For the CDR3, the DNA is TGTGCCAGCAGCTTAGACGGGAATACCATATATTTT.

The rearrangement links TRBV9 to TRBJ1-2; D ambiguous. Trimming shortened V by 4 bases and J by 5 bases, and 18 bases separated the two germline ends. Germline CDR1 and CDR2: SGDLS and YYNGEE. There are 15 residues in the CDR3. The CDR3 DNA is TGTGCCAGCAGCCTCTCCGCCGGGTCACCTTATGGCTACACCTTC. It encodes CASSLSAGSPYGYTF.

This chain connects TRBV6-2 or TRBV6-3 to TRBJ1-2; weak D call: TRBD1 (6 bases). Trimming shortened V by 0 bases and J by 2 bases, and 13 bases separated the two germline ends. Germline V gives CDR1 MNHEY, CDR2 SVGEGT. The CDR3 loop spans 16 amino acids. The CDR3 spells CASSYSIRTVNYGYTF. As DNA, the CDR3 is TGTGCCAGCAGTTACTCGATTCGGACAGTAAACTATGGCTACACCTTC.

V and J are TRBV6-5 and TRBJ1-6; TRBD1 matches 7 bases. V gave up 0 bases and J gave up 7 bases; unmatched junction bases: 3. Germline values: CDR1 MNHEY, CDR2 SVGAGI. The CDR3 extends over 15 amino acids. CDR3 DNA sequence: TGTGCCAGCAGTTACTCGCCAGGGGGGAATTCACCCCTCCACTTT. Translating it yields CASSYSPGGNSPLHF.

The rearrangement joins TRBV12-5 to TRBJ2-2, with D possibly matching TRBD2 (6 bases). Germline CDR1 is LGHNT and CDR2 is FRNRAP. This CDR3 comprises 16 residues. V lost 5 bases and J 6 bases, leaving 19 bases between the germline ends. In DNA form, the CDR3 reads TGTGCTAGTGGTCCCGAGACTAGTTTGGTATCCGGGGAGCTGTTTTTT. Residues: CASGPETSLVSGELFF.